This T cell receptor beta chain originates from a study of monozygotic twins with inflammatory bowel disease. Via template switching, UMIs carrying a 6-nucleotide sample barcode were introduced. TCRdb reprocessed the 5' RACE reads; each CDR3 protein has one entry and no DNA is given. This sample's clone table lists 150,000 to 200,000 distinct CDR3 sequences. CDR1 and CDR2 (germline): SEHNR, FQNEAQ (reference sequence). This CDR3 has 13 residues. This clonotype was obtained from a human donor with ulcerative colitis or Crohn's disease, or a healthy co-twin of an affected twin (not recorded which). Sequenced input: blood. This chain connects TRBV7-9 to TRBJ2-2. CDR3 loop: CASSPFITGELFF.